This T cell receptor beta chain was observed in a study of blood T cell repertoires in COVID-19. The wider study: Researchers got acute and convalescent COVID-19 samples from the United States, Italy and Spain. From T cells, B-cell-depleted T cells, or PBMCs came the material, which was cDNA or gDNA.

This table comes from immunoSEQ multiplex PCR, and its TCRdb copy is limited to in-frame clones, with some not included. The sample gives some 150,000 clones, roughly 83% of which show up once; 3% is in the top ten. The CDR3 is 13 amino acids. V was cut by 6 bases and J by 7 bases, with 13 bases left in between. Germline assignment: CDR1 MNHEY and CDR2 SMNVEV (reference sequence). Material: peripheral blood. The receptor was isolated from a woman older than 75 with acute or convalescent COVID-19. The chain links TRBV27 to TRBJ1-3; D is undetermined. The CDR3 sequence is CASRVTSGNTIYF. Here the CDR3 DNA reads TGTGCCAGCAGGGTAACTTCGGGGAACACCATATATTTT.